The T cell receptor beta chain described here comes from a study of blood T cell repertoires in COVID-19. Study-wide background: Both acute and convalescent COVID-19 samples were obtained from the United States, Italy and Spain. Sample material is recorded as cDNA or gDNA derived from T cells, B-cell-depleted T cells, or PBMCs.

The CDR3 sequence is 16 residues long. Trimming left V 2 bases short and J 2 bases short, with 12 bases between. Looked up from germline, CDR1 is ENHRY and CDR2 is SYGVKD. Original analysis: Scientists estimated how many nucleated cells there were by amplifying reference gene primers. Sequenced by immunoSEQ multiplex PCR; TCRdb stores in-frame clones only, minus some. V and J calls and clone size are copied from that table; D and trimming were computed from the DNA. The sample shows 150,000 to 200,000 clones, approximately 80% of them seen only once. Participants were aged about 18 to 90 years, lived in about 26 US areas, and enrolled virtually.

The rearrangement joins TRBV10-3 to TRBJ2-2; a possible D gene is TRBD2 (6 bases). The sample consisted of PBMCs or T cells enriched from blood (not recorded which). This sequence originates from a woman aged 55 to 70 with acute COVID-19. The CDR3: CAISEHRDSNTGELFF. CDR3 in DNA: TGTGCCATCAGTGAGCACCGGGACTCCAACACCGGGGAGCTGTTTTTT.